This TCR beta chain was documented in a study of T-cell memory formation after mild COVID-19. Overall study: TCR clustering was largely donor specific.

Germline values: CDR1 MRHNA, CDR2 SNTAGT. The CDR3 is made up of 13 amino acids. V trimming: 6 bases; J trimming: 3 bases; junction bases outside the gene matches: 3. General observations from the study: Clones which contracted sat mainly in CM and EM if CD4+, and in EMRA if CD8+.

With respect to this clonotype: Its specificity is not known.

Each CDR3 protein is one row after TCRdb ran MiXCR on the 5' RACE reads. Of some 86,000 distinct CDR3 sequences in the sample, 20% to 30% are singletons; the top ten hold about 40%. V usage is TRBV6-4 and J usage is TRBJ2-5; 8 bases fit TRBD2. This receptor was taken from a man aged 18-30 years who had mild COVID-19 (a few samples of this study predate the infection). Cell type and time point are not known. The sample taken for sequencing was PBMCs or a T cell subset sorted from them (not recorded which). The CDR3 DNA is TGTGCCAGCAGCGAGACTAGCGAAGAGACCCAGTACTTC. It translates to CASSETSEETQYF.